These T cell receptor beta chains were read from a single sample in a study of a mutant IDH1 vaccine in newly diagnosed glioma. Assay used: immunoSEQ multiplex PCR; TCRdb lists only in-frame clones, some missing. The table shows over 55,000 clones, with around 89% occurring only once. Antigen specificity for these receptors is unknown. The source was PBMCs, collected from a glioma patient whose treatment included an IDH1 peptide vaccine. Every receptor here comes from a man aged 40-55 years with glioma. The CDR3 runs from the conserved cysteine through the conserved F or W. A D gene is named only where the DNA matches it firmly. Size values are once, few and many counts, or a class for expanded clones, and some rows have none.

v_call: TRBV28
clone_size: .
j_call: TRBJ2-2
d_call: .
cdr3_nt: TGTGCCAGCAATACACTGAACACCGGGGAGCTGTTTTTT
cdr3_aa: CASNTLNTGELFF

v_call: TRBV7-6
clone_size: .
j_call: TRBJ2-1
d_call: TRBD1
cdr3_nt: TGTGCCAGCAGCCTTGGACAGGGTCGGACCTACAATGAGCAGTTCTTC
cdr3_aa: CASSLGQGRTYNEQFF

v_call: TRBV6-1
clone_size: .
j_call: TRBJ1-4
d_call: .
cdr3_nt: TGTGCCAGCAGTGAGGACCGGAGAGTTAATGAAAAACTGTTTTTT
cdr3_aa: CASSEDRRVNEKLFF

v_call: TRBV29-1
clone_size: .
j_call: TRBJ2-1
d_call: TRBD2
cdr3_nt: TGCAGCGTTGAAGGGCTAGCGGGCTACAATGAGCAGTTCTTC
cdr3_aa: CSVEGLAGYNEQFF

v_call: TRBV28
clone_size: .
j_call: TRBJ2-1
d_call: .
cdr3_nt: TGTGCCAGCAGGAGGGGGTACGGAAATGAGCAGTTCTTC
cdr3_aa: CASRRGYGNEQFF

v_call: TRBV18
clone_size: once
j_call: TRBJ1-4
d_call: .
cdr3_nt: TGTGCCAGCTCACCACGAGCCCCCCAGGCGGGCAGGGTAAAACTGTTTTTT
cdr3_aa: CASSPRAPQAGRVKLFF

v_call: TRBV27
clone_size: .
j_call: TRBJ2-7
d_call: TRBD2
cdr3_nt: TGTGCCAGCAGTTTTAGCGGGACGATACCCTACGAGCAGTACTTC
cdr3_aa: CASSFSGTIPYEQYF

v_call: TRBV28
clone_size: .
j_call: TRBJ1-5
d_call: .
cdr3_nt: TGTGCCAGCAGGGGGTCGAATCAGCCCCAGCATTTT
cdr3_aa: CASRGSNQPQHF

v_call: TRBV28
clone_size: .
j_call: TRBJ2-5
d_call: TRBD2
cdr3_nt: TGTGCCAGCACCTATAGCGGGAGGGCCCTAGGGGAGACCCAGTACTTC
cdr3_aa: CASTYSGRALGETQYF

v_call: TRBV9
clone_size: .
j_call: TRBJ1-2
d_call: .
cdr3_nt: TGTGCCAGCAGCCCCAACGGGGTCTTCTATGGCTACACCTTC
cdr3_aa: CASSPNGVFYGYTF

v_call: TRBV28
clone_size: .
j_call: TRBJ1-2
d_call: TRBD1
cdr3_nt: TGTGCCAGCAGTCCCTGGACAGGGGCAACCTATGGCTACACCTTC
cdr3_aa: CASSPWTGATYGYTF

v_call: TRBV5-1
clone_size: .
j_call: TRBJ2-4
d_call: .
cdr3_nt: TGCGCCAGCAGCTTTGGTTCAAGCATGGGGGCAAGGGCCAAAAACATTCAGTACTTC
cdr3_aa: CASSFGSSMGARAKNIQYF

v_call: TRBV5-1
clone_size: .
j_call: TRBJ1-3
d_call: .
cdr3_nt: TGCGCCAGCAGCGTGGGACAACCGGGAAACACCATATATTTT
cdr3_aa: CASSVGQPGNTIYF

v_call: TRBV9
clone_size: .
j_call: TRBJ2-1
d_call: TRBD2
cdr3_nt: TGTGCCAGCGGTGCGGGGGGGTTGAATGAGCAGTTCTTC
cdr3_aa: CASGAGGLNEQFF

v_call: TRBV6-5
clone_size: .
j_call: TRBJ1-2
d_call: .
cdr3_nt: TGTGCCAGCAGTTCCCCGGGAGGGAACTATGGCTACACCTTC
cdr3_aa: CASSSPGGNYGYTF

v_call: TRBV6-5
clone_size: .
j_call: TRBJ2-3
d_call: .
cdr3_nt: TGTGCCAGCAACCGAGGGAGCGACACAGATACGCAGTATTTT
cdr3_aa: CASNRGSDTDTQYF

v_call: TRBV29-1
clone_size: .
j_call: TRBJ2-1
d_call: .
cdr3_nt: TGCAGCGTTCACCCCGGCGGCAATGAGCAGTTCTTC
cdr3_aa: CSVHPGGNEQFF

v_call: TRBV9
clone_size: .
j_call: TRBJ2-1
d_call: TRBD2
cdr3_nt: TGTGCCAGCAGCGTAGCCGGGACTAGCAGATACAATGAGCAGTTCTTC
cdr3_aa: CASSVAGTSRYNEQFF

v_call: TRBV2
clone_size: .
j_call: TRBJ2-3
d_call: .
cdr3_nt: TGTGCCAGCAGCGACACAGGGCCTACGCAGTATTTT
cdr3_aa: CASSDTGPTQYF

v_call: TRBV19
clone_size: .
j_call: TRBJ2-7
d_call: TRBD1
cdr3_nt: TGTGCCAGTAGCTCGACAGGGATCTACGAGCAGTACTTC
cdr3_aa: CASSSTGIYEQYF

v_call: TRBV30
clone_size: .
j_call: TRBJ1-2
d_call: TRBD1
cdr3_nt: TGTGCCTGGAGTGTAGGACAGGGGGCGGGCTATGGCTACACCTTC
cdr3_aa: CAWSVGQGAGYGYTF

v_call: TRBV6-1
clone_size: .
j_call: TRBJ1-2
d_call: .
cdr3_nt: TGTGCCAGCAGTGAAAGGATAGGAATCTATGGCTACACCTTC
cdr3_aa: CASSERIGIYGYTF

v_call: TRBV5-4
clone_size: .
j_call: TRBJ2-3
d_call: TRBD2
cdr3_nt: TGTGCCAGCAGCGGTAGCGGGTCCGCGGATACGCAGTATTTT
cdr3_aa: CASSGSGSADTQYF

v_call: TRBV27
clone_size: .
j_call: TRBJ2-5
d_call: TRBD1
cdr3_nt: TGTGCCAGCAGTCCCCGGACAGGGGGCTTGTGGGAGACCCAGTACTTC
cdr3_aa: CASSPRTGGLWETQYF

v_call: TRBV6-1
clone_size: .
j_call: TRBJ2-5
d_call: .
cdr3_nt: TGTGCCAGCGGGTTTGGCGGGGAAGTAGGGGAGACCCAGTACTTC
cdr3_aa: CASGFGGEVGETQYF

v_call: TRBV13
clone_size: .
j_call: TRBJ1-1
d_call: TRBD1
cdr3_nt: TGTGCCAGCAGGCAGGGGGGATGGACTGAAGCTTTCTTT
cdr3_aa: CASRQGGWTEAFF

v_call: TRBV29-1
clone_size: .
j_call: TRBJ2-3
d_call: .
cdr3_nt: TGCAGCGTTGGGATGGGGAGCACAGATACGCAGTATTTT
cdr3_aa: CSVGMGSTDTQYF

v_call: TRBV28
clone_size: .
j_call: TRBJ2-2
d_call: .
cdr3_nt: TGTGCCAGCAGCCCAATTGTTGGCGGGGAGCTGTTTTTT
cdr3_aa: CASSPIVGGELFF

v_call: TRBV19
clone_size: few
j_call: TRBJ1-5
d_call: .
cdr3_nt: TGTGACGAAGGGAGCAATCAGCCCCAGCATTTT
cdr3_aa: CDEGSNQPQHF

v_call: TRBV27
clone_size: .
j_call: TRBJ1-5
d_call: .
cdr3_nt: TGTGCCAGCAGTCCCACCGACAGCCTAGCAAATCAGCCCCAGCATTTT
cdr3_aa: CASSPTDSLANQPQHF

v_call: TRBV18
clone_size: .
j_call: TRBJ1-1
d_call: .
cdr3_nt: TGTGCCAGCTCACCCCTCGGAGGGAACACTGAAGCTTTCTTT
cdr3_aa: CASSPLGGNTEAFF

v_call: TRBV7-2
clone_size: .
j_call: TRBJ2-7
d_call: TRBD2
cdr3_nt: TGTGCCAGCAGCATGGGACTAGCGGGAATCGACGAGCAGTACTTC
cdr3_aa: CASSMGLAGIDEQYF

v_call: TRBV9
clone_size: .
j_call: TRBJ2-5
d_call: TRBD1
cdr3_nt: TGTGCCAGCAGCTTACGGACAGGGAGGACGGAGACCCAGTACTTC
cdr3_aa: CASSLRTGRTETQYF

v_call: TRBV7-6
clone_size: .
j_call: TRBJ2-1
d_call: TRBD1
cdr3_nt: TGTGCCAGCAGTAAAAGGACAGGGGGCTACAATGAGCAGTTCTTC
cdr3_aa: CASSKRTGGYNEQFF

v_call: TRBV19
clone_size: .
j_call: TRBJ2-1
d_call: .
cdr3_nt: TGTGCCAGTAGTATAGGGTCGCACAATGAGCAGTTCTTC
cdr3_aa: CASSIGSHNEQFF

v_call: TRBV7-8
clone_size: .
j_call: TRBJ2-5
d_call: TRBD2
cdr3_nt: TGTGCCAGCAGCCCGAGCGGGGTACAGTACCAAGAGACCCAGTACTTC
cdr3_aa: CASSPSGVQYQETQYF

v_call: TRBV2
clone_size: .
j_call: TRBJ2-1
d_call: TRBD2
cdr3_nt: TGTGCCAGCATTAGCGGGAAGGTAAATGAGCAGTTCTTC
cdr3_aa: CASISGKVNEQFF

v_call: TRBV28
clone_size: .
j_call: TRBJ1-1
d_call: TRBD1
cdr3_nt: TGTGCCAGCAGTTCCGACTGGACAGGTATGAGCACTGAAGCTTTCTTT
cdr3_aa: CASSSDWTGMSTEAFF

v_call: TRBV6-1
clone_size: .
j_call: TRBJ1-6
d_call: .
cdr3_nt: TGTGCCAGCAGTGTTGTAGAAGCACGGAATTCACCCCTCCACTTT
cdr3_aa: CASSVVEARNSPLHF

v_call: TRBV28
clone_size: .
j_call: TRBJ2-4
d_call: TRBD2
cdr3_nt: TGTGCCAGCACGGGAGGCAAAAACATTCAGTACTTC
cdr3_aa: CASTGGKNIQYF

v_call: TRBV7-9
clone_size: .
j_call: TRBJ1-2
d_call: .
cdr3_nt: TGTGCCAGCAGCTTAGCTGTCGCGAGGAAGGGCTACACCTTC
cdr3_aa: CASSLAVARKGYTF

v_call: TRBV7-9
clone_size: .
j_call: TRBJ2-3
d_call: .
cdr3_nt: TGTGCCAGCAGCTTAGAGCTGGCGGGGGCTCGCACAGATACGCAGTATTTT
cdr3_aa: CASSLELAGARTDTQYF

v_call: TRBV6-1
clone_size: .
j_call: TRBJ1-2
d_call: TRBD1
cdr3_nt: TGTGCCAGCAGCCCACGGACACTTCAGGGGGATGGCTACACCTTC
cdr3_aa: CASSPRTLQGDGYTF